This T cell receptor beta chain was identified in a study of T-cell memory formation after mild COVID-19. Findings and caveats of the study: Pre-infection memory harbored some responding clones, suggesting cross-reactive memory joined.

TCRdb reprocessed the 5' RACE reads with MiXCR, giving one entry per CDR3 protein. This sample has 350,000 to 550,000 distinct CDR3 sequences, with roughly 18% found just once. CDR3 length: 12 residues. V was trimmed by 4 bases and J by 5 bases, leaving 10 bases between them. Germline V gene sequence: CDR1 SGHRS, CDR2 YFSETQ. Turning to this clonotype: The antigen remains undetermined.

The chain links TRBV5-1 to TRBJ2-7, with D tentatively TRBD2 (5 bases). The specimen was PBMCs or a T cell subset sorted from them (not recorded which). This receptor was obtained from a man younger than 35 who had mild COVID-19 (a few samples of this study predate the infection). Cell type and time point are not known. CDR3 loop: CASSRGGDEQYF. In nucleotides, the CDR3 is TGCGCCAGCAGCCGCGGAGGTGACGAGCAGTACTTC.